A single count supports the clone carrying this TCR beta chain. Its antigen is currently unknown. The assay was run at survey level. Produced via immunoSEQ multiplex PCR; TCRdb's table is partial and in-frame only. The data show 85,000 to 100,000 clones, around 72% seen once. This entry is derived from a study of fetal regulatory T cell absence and autoimmunity. In the study overall: IPEX patients had exocrine pancreas autoimmunity without clinical diabetes.

The germline V gene has CDR1 SGHTA and CDR2 FQGNSA. The CDR3 spans 13 residues. V was trimmed by 1 base and J by 3 bases, leaving 5 bases between them. Study results and limitations: Compared with cord blood, pancreas showed oligoclonal TCR enrichment, some clones over 90-fold. In IPEX, the enrichment was taken to support antigen-driven autoimmunity before birth.

This chain uses TRBV7-2 with TRBJ2-3; D is ambiguous. The sequencing input was pancreas tissue. This receptor was identified in a male donor with IPEX syndrome. CDR3 DNA sequence: TGTGCCAGCAGCTTAGGAACAACAGATACGCAGTATTTT. This gives the protein CASSLGTTDTQYF. The full variable domain, with the rest looked up from reference TRBV7-2 and TRBJ2-3, is GAGVSQSPSNKVTEKGKDVELRCDPISGHTALYWYRQSLGQGLEFLIYFQGNSAPDKSGLPSDRFSAERTGGSVSTLTIQRTQQEDSAVYLCASSLGTTDTQYFGPGTRLTVL.